Described below is a single T cell receptor (beta chain) sequence and its context. This record comes from a study of cytomegalovirus exposure and HLA in healthy donors. Study-level background: Most genotyped donors, around 78% of around 370, had Caucasian-associated genetic ancestry.

Trimming took 6 bases from V and 4 from J, leaving 12 bases between them. Germline CDR1 ENHRY, CDR2 SYGVKD. This CDR3 region has 13 residues. The PCR ran on 60 Vbeta and 13 Jbeta primers. As handled by the study authors: Later reanalysis found roughly 80 million unique TCR beta chains, some 10 million of them shared. Here immunoSEQ multiplex PCR was the method, and the copy in TCRdb shows in-frame clones only, minus some. V and J calls and clone size are as listed in that table; D and trimming were resolved from the DNA. Recorded for this sample: 100,000 to 150,000 clones. Donors counted as nominally healthy when sampled, yet unrecorded immune exposures were likely.

The receptor was isolated from a middle-aged man in good health and CMV-seronegative. Sequenced sample: PBMCs. This sequence joins TRBV10-3 and TRBJ1-2, with D perhaps matching TRBD1 (6 bases). CDR3 DNA: TGTGCCATCAGATTAGACAGGCTCTATGGCTACACCTTC. It specifies CAIRLDRLYGYTF.